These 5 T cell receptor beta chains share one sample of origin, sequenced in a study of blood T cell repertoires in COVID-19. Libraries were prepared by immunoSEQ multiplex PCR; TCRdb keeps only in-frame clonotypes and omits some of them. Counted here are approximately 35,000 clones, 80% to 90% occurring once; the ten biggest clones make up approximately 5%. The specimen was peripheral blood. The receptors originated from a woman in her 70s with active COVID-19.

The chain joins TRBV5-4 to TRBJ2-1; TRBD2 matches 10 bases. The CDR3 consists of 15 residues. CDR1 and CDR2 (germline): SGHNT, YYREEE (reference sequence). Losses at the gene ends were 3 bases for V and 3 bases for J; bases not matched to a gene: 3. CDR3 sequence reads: CASSSSSGGYNEQFF. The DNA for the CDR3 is TGTGCCAGCAGCTCCTCTAGCGGGGGCTACAATGAGCAGTTCTTC.

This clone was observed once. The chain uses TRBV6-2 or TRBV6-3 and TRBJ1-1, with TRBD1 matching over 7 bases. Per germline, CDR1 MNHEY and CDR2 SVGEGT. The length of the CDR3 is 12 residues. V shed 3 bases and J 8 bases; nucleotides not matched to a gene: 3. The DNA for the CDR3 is TGTGCCAGCAGTTATGACAGGGAGGAAGCTTTCTTT. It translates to CASSYDREEAFF.

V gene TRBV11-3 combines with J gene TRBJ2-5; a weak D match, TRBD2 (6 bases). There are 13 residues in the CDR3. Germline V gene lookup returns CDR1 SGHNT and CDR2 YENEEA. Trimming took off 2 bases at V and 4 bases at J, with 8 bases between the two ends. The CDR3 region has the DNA TGTGCCAGCAGCTTACCGGGGGTAGAGACCCAGTACTTC. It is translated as CASSLPGVETQYF.

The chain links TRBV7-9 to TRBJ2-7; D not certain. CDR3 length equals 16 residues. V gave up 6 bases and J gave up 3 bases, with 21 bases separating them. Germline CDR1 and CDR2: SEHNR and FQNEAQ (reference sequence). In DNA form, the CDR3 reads TGTGCCAGCAGTCACCCCCTTCGGGTAGAGAACTACGAGCAGTACTTC. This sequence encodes CASSHPLRVENYEQYF. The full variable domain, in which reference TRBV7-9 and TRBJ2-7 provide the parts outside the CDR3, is DTGVSQNPRHKITKRGQNVTFRCDPISEHNRLYWYRQTLGQGPEFLTYFQNEAQLEKSRLLSDRFSAERPKGSFSTLEIQRTEQGDSAMYLCASSHPLRVENYEQYFGPGTRLTVT.

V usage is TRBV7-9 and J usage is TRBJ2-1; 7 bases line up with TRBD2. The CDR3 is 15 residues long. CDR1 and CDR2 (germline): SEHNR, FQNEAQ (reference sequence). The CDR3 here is CTGAEGATSPNEQFF. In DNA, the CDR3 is TGTACCGGGGCCGAAGGAGCGACTAGCCCCAATGAGCAGTTCTTC. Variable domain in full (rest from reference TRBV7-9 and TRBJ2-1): DTGVSQNPRHKITKRGQNVTFRCDPISEHNRLYWYRQTLGQGPEFLTYFQNEAQLEKSRLLSDRFSAERPKGSFSTLEIQRTEQGDSAMYLCTGAEGATSPNEQFFGPGTRLTVL.